This T cell receptor beta chain appears in the sequencing data of a study of T cell responses to AZD1222 COVID-19 vaccine. Notes on the study in general: Donors in the cohort were predominantly white British and more often female, and clonal diversity was possibly underestimated. Baseline antibody screening turned up just six seropositive AZD1222 recipients. Variant regions that are unmutated are reportedly the target of nearly half of spike-specific TCRs. When two AZD1222 doses had been given, Spike-specific TCR breadth and depth rose.

This clone was seen only once. The antigen is not known. Some clones are missing from TCRdb's copy, which holds only in-frame ones; the method was immunoSEQ multiplex PCR. The sample carries about 130,000 clones, under 95% recorded once. The sequence was obtained from an adult in good health. The input for sequencing was peripheral blood, taken on day 0 of AZD1222 vaccination.

The CDR3 spells CASSQGTGAGETQYF. The CDR3 region has the DNA TGTGCCAGCAGCCAGGGGACAGGCGCCGGGGAGACCCAGTACTTC. The chain couples TRBV3-1 (or the pseudogene TRBV3-2) to TRBJ2-5; 8 bases are a match to TRBD1. The J segment lost 5 bases and the V segment lost 3 bases, leaving 8 bases of the junction unmatched. Germline CDR1 and CDR2: LGHDT and YNNKEL (reference sequence). The CDR3 covers 15 residues.